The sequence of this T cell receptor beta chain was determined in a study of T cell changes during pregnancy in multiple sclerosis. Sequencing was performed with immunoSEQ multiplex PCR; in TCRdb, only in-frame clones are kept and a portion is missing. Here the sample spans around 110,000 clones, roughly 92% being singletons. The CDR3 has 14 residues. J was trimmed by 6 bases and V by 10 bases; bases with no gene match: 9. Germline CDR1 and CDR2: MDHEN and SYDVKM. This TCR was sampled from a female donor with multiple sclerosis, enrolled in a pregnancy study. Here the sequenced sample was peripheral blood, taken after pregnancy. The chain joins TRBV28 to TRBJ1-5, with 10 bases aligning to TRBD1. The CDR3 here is CATQGGTGVQPQHF. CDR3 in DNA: TGTGCCACTCAAGGGGGGACAGGGGTTCAGCCCCAGCATTTT. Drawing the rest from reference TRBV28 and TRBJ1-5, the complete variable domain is DVKVTQSSRYLVKRTGEKVFLECVQDMDHENMFWYRQDPGLGLRLIYFSYDVKMKEKGDIPEGYSVSREKKERFSLILESASTNQTSMYLCATQGGTGVQPQHFGDGTRLSIL.